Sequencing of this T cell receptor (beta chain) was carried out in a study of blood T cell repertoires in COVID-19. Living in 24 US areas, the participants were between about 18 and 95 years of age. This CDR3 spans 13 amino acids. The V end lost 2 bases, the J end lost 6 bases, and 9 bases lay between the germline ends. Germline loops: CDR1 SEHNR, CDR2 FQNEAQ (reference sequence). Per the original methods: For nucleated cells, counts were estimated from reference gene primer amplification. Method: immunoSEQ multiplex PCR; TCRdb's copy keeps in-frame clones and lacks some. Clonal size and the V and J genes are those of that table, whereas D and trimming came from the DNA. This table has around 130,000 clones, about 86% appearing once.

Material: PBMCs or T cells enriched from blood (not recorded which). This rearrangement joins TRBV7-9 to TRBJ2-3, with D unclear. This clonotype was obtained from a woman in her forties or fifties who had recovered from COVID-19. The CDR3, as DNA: TGTGCCAGCAGCTTATTGGCCCAGGATACGCAGTATTTT. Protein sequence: CASSLLAQDTQYF.